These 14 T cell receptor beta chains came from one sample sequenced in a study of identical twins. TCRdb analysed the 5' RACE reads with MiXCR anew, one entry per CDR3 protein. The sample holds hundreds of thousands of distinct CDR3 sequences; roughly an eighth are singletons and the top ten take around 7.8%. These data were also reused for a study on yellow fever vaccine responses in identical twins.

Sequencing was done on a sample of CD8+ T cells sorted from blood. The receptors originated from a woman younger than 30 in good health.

This CDR3 is CASSANGNIQYF. The CDR3 coding sequence is TGTGCCAGCAGCGCGAATGGAAACATTCAGTACTTC. The chain carries TRBV9 and TRBJ2-4; no clear D gene. CDR1 and CDR2 (germline): SGDLS, YYNGEE. Trimming shortened V by 3 bases and J by 6 bases, and 7 bases separated the two germline ends. The CDR3 has 12 residues.

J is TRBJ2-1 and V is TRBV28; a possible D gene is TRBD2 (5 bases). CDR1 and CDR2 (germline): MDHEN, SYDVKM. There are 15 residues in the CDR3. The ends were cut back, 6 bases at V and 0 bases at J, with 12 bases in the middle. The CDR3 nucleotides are TGTGCCAGCAGCCCGGACTCTCCCTCCTACAATGAGCAGTTCTTC. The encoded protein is CASSPDSPSYNEQFF.

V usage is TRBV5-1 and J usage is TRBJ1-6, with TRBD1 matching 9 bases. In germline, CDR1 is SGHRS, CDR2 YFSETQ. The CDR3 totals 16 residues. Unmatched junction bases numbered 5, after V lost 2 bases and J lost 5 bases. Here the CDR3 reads CASSFHRDRDNSPLHF. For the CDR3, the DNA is TGCGCCAGCAGCTTCCACCGGGACAGGGATAATTCACCCCTCCACTTT.

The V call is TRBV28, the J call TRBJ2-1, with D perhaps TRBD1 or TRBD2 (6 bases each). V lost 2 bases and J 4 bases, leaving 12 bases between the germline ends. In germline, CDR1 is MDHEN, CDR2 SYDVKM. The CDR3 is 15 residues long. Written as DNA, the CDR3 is TGTGCCAGCAGTTTACCGAGAGGGGGGTACAATGAGCAGTTCTTC. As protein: CASSLPRGGYNEQFF. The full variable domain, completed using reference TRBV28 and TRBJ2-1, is DVKVTQSSRYLVKRTGEKVFLECVQDMDHENMFWYRQDPGLGLRLIYFSYDVKMKEKGDIPEGYSVSREKKERFSLILESASTNQTSMYLCASSLPRGGYNEQFFGPGTRLTVL.

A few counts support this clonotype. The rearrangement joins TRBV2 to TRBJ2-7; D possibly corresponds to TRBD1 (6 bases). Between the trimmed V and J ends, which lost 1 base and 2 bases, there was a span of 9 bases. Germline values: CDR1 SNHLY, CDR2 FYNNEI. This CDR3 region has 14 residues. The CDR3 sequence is CASSEVQGAYEQYV. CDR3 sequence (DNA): TGTGCCAGCAGTGAAGTACAGGGAGCCTACGAGCAGTACGTC.

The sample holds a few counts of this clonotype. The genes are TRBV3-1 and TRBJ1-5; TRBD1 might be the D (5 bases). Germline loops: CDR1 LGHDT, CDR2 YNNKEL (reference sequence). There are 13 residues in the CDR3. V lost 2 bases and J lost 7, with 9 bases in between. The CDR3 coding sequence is TGTGCCAGCAGCCAACAGGGAGGGCAGCCCCAGCATTTT. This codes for CASSQQGGQPQHF.

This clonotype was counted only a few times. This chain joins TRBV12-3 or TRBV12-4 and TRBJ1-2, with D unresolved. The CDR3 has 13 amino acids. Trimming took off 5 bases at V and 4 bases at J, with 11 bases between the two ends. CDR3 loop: CASSPRWGYGYTF. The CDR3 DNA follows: TGTGCCAGCAGTCCCCGGTGGGGCTATGGCTACACCTTC.

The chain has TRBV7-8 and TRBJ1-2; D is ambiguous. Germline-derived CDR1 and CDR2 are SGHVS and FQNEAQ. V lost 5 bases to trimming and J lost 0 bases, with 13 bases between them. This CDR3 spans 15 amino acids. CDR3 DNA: TGTGCCAGCAGCATGCCGGACGGGTCTAACTATGGCTACACCTTC. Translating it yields CASSMPDGSNYGYTF.

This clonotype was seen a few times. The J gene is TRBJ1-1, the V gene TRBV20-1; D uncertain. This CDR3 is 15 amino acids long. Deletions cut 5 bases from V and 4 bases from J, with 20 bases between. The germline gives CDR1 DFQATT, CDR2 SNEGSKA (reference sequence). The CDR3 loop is CSADPRAGRGTEAFF. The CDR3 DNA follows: TGCAGTGCTGATCCTCGGGCGGGCCGGGGCACTGAAGCTTTCTTT.

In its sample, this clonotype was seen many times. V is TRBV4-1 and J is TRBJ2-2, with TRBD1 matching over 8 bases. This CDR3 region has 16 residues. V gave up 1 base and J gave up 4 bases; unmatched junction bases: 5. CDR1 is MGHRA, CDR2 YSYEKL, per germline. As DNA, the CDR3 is TGCGCCAGCAGCCAAGCTAGGACAGGGCGCACCGGGGAGCTGTTTTTT. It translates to CASSQARTGRTGELFF.

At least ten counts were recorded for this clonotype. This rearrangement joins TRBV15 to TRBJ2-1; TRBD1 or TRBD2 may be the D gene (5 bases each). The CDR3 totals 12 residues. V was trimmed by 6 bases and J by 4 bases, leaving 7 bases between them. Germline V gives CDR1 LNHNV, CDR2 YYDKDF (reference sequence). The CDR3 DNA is TGTGCCACCAGGGGACCATACAATGAGCAGTTCTTC. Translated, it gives CATRGPYNEQFF.

The CDR3 loop reads CASSSDTNGDTQYF. The CDR3 DNA reads as TGTGCCAGCAGTTCGGACACAAACGGAGATACGCAGTATTTT. The J gene is TRBJ2-3, the V gene TRBV27, with D perhaps matching TRBD1 (5 bases). The V end lost 4 bases, the J end lost 5 bases, and 13 bases lay between the germline ends. Germline V lookup: CDR1 MNHEY, CDR2 SMNVEV (reference sequence). The CDR3 extends over 14 amino acids.

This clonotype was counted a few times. The chain's CDR3 is CASMGGKSNTGELFF. The CDR3 nucleotides are TGTGCCAGCATGGGGGGAAAATCGAACACCGGGGAGCTGTTTTTT. The J gene is TRBJ2-2, the V gene TRBV6-1, with D maybe TRBD2 (6 bases). V was cut by 7 bases and J by 0 bases, with 12 bases left in between. Germline V gene data show CDR1 as MNHNS and CDR2 as SASEGT. CDR3 length equals 15 residues.

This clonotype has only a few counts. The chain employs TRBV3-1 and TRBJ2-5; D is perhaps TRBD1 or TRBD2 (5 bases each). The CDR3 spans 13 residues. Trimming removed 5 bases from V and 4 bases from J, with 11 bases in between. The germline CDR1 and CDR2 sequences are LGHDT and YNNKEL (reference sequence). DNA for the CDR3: TGTGCCAGCAGCAGGGGACGGGCAGAGACCCAGTACTTC. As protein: CASSRGRAETQYF.